This T cell receptor beta chain was documented in a study of blood T cell repertoires in COVID-19. Study-wide background: T cells, B-cell-depleted T cells, or PBMCs supplied cDNA or gDNA.

Deletions cut 4 bases from V and 3 bases from J, with 13 bases between. Per the germline V gene, CDR1 is SGHRS and CDR2 is YFSETQ. The CDR3 covers 14 residues. Sequencing used immunoSEQ multiplex PCR; TCRdb keeps in-frame clones, though not all of them. The sample shows approximately 50,000 clones, around 85% of them seen only once. The V call is TRBV5-1, the J call TRBJ2-5; D unclear. The sequencing input was peripheral blood. The TCR sequence derives from a man aged 55 to 70 with acute or convalescent COVID-19. The CDR3 sequence is CASSPGINKETQYF. The CDR3 coding sequence is TGCGCCAGCAGCCCGGGTATTAATAAAGAGACCCAGTACTTC.